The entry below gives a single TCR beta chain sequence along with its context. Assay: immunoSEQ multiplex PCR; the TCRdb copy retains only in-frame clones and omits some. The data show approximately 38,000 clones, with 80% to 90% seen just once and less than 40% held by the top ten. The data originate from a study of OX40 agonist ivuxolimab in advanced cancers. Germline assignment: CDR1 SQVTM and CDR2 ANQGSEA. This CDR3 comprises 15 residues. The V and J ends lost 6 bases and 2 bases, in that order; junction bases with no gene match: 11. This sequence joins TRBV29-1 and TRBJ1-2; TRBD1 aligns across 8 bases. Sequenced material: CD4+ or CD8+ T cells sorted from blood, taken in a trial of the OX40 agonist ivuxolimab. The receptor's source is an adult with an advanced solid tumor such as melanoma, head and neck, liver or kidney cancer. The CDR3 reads CSVAKLQGANYGYTF. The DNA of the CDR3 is TGCAGCGTCGCCAAACTTCAGGGGGCCAACTATGGCTACACCTTC.